These T cell receptor beta chains were read from a single sample in a study of cytomegalovirus exposure and HLA in healthy donors. Assay: immunoSEQ multiplex PCR; the TCRdb copy retains only in-frame clones and omits some. In the table there are 150,000 or so clones, over 60% of which are singletons. Sequencing input: PBMCs. The receptors here all came from a male donor in good health and CMV-seronegative. Each CDR3 is given with its conserved first and last residue. The D gene is left open where the match is weak. Clone size is not always given. Where it is, it says once, few, many or a class for expanded clones.

CASRSRDLGTYEQYF TGTGCCTCACGATCCCGGGACTTGGGGACTTACGAGCAGTACTTC NA TRBJ2-7 TRBV6-1 NA
CASSPGQETQYF TGCGCCAGCAGTCCGGGCCAAGAGACCCAGTACTTC NA TRBJ2-5 TRBV5-1 NA
CASSLTAGLVYEQYF TGTGCCAGCAGTTTGACTGCAGGGTTGGTCTACGAGCAGTACTTC NA TRBJ2-7 TRBV28 NA
CASTPPGGNTIYF TGTGCCAGCACCCCCCCGGGGGGAAACACCATATATTTT few TRBJ1-3 TRBV6-5 NA
CASSPPDRAYEQYF TGTGCCAGCAGTCCCCCTGACAGGGCGTACGAGCAGTACTTC NA TRBJ2-7 TRBV6-5 TRBD1
CASSELQGARNEQFF TGCGCCAGCAGTGAGCTACAGGGGGCGCGCAATGAGCAGTTCTTC few TRBJ2-1 TRBV10-1 TRBD1
CASSLRVTGELFF TGTGCCAGCAGTCTCAGGGTTACCGGGGAGCTGTTTTTT NA TRBJ2-2 TRBV28 NA
CATSQETQYF TGTGCCACCTCCCAAGAGACCCAGTACTTC NA TRBJ2-5 TRBV6-6 NA
CASSYSWDYRETQYF TGTGCCAGCAGTTACTCTTGGGACTATAGGGAGACCCAGTACTTC once TRBJ2-5 TRBV6-5 TRBD2
CASSLETQKYEQYF TGTGCCAGCAGCTTAGAGACACAGAAATACGAGCAGTACTTC NA TRBJ2-7 TRBV13 NA
CASSSGELVPEAFF TGCGCCAGCAGCTCCGGGGAGTTGGTCCCTGAAGCTTTCTTT few TRBJ1-1 TRBV5-1 NA
CASSLWRGGAYNEQFF TGTGCCAGCAGTTTATGGCGGGGAGGGGCCTACAATGAGCAGTTCTTC NA TRBJ2-1 TRBV28 TRBD2
CASSPGWTSGGDSQYF TGCGCCAGCAGCCCGGGCTGGACTAGCGGGGGTGATTCCCAGTACTTC few TRBJ2-5 TRBV5-1 TRBD2
CASSSYRDSYGYTF TGTGCCAGCAGTAGCTACCGGGACAGCTATGGCTACACCTTC NA TRBJ1-2 TRBV2 TRBD1
CASSLADRLNTEAFF TGTGCCAGCAGCTTGGCCGACAGGTTGAACACTGAAGCTTTCTTT once TRBJ1-1 TRBV5-6 NA
CASSTFGEAHTEAFF TGTGCCAGTAGTACATTTGGAGAAGCTCACACTGAAGCTTTCTTT few TRBJ1-1 TRBV19 NA
CASRDNYQETQYF TGTGCCAGTAGAGATAACTACCAAGAGACCCAGTACTTC NA TRBJ2-5 TRBV19 NA
CASSPTGGNSPLHF TGTGCCAGCAGCCCCACGGGGGGGAATTCACCCCTCCACTTT NA TRBJ1-6 TRBV7-8 NA
CASSFSRGGETQYF TGTGCCAGCAGTTTCTCCAGGGGCGGCGAGACCCAGTACTTC NA TRBJ2-5 TRBV28 NA
CASSGFEDRIKETQYF TGTGCCAGCAGTGGATTCGAGGACAGAATTAAAGAGACCCAGTACTTC once TRBJ2-5 TRBV25-1 NA
CASRRGNYEQYF TGTGCCAGCCGACGGGGAAACTACGAGCAGTACTTC NA TRBJ2-7 TRBV13 NA
CASSQAPGLTGHGYTF TGTGCCAGCAGCCAAGCTCCAGGGCTCACCGGGCATGGCTACACCTTC NA TRBJ1-2 TRBV4-2 NA
CAWSVAGVNTGELFF TGTGCCTGGAGTGTTGCAGGGGTGAACACCGGGGAGCTGTTTTTT NA TRBJ2-2 TRBV30 NA
CASSSSGVGELFF TGTGCCAGCAGCTCTAGCGGGGTCGGGGAGCTGTTTTTT NA TRBJ2-2 TRBV7-3 TRBD2
CASSQDRSATGELFF TGTGCCAGCAGCCAAGACAGGTCTGCCACCGGGGAGCTGTTTTTT NA TRBJ2-2 TRBV5-4 NA
CAWREEADTQYF TGTGCCTGGAGAGAGGAAGCAGATACGCAGTATTTT once TRBJ2-3 TRBV30 NA
CASSLRGGAWDNEQFF TGCGCCAGCAGCTTGAGAGGGGGGGCTTGGGACAATGAGCAGTTCTTC NA TRBJ2-1 TRBV5-1 NA
CASSSGQGLQPQHF TGTGCCAGCAGTTCGGGACAGGGATTGCAGCCCCAGCATTTT NA TRBJ1-5 TRBV6-5 TRBD1
CASSEGGLAVDGETQYF TGTGCCAGCAGTGAAGGGGGACTAGCGGTGGACGGAGAGACCCAGTACTTC NA TRBJ2-5 TRBV2 TRBD2
CATSREGTGSYGYTF TGTGCCACCAGCAGAGAAGGAACAGGGAGCTATGGCTACACCTTC NA TRBJ1-2 TRBV15 NA
CASSVAGSAEAFF TGTGCCAGCAGCGTAGCGGGGTCGGCTGAAGCTTTCTTT NA TRBJ1-1 TRBV9 NA
CASSYSRWTGAYEQYF TGTGCCAGCAGTTACTCGCGCTGGACAGGGGCCTACGAGCAGTACTTC NA TRBJ2-7 TRBV6-6 TRBD1
CASTTMTVTDTQYF TGTGCCAGCACGACCATGACAGTCACAGATACGCAGTATTTT NA TRBJ2-3 TRBV18 NA
CASSPGTGYGEQYF TGTGCCAGCAGCCCGGGGACAGGGTACGGAGAGCAGTACTTC few TRBJ2-7 TRBV11-3 TRBD1
CASRVEMDYGYTF TGTGCCAGCAGGGTGGAGATGGACTATGGCTACACCTTC few TRBJ1-2 TRBV28 NA